This T cell receptor beta chain was sequenced for a study of shared clonotypes between healthy human individuals. Measured with immunoSEQ multiplex PCR; TCRdb has only the in-frame clones, and not every one. Of about 2.4 million clones listed, over 85% are singletons. Overall study findings and caveats: Larger richness was generally estimated for naive than memory subsets. Few donors limited the genetic and exposure-history diversity represented.

Regarding this clone: Its antigen is not known.

Trimming cost V 5 bases and J 9 bases; bases outside gene matches: 6. Germline V CDR1 and CDR2: SGHAT, FQDESV (reference sequence). CDR3 size: 14 residues. The study drew all its donors from Caucasian adults living in Nashville, Tennessee. The authors divided CD4+ cells into CD45RA+ naive and CD45RA-negative memory subsets. The sample was naive CD4+ T cells from PBMCs. Subset described: CD45RA+ positively selected. This receptor was taken from a man aged 18 to 30 in good health. Some clones in this sample may be carry-over from other donors' samples. The V and J genes are TRBV11-1 and TRBJ2-1; 11 nucleotides agree with TRBD2. CDR3: CASSKLAGEVEQFF. The CDR3 DNA reads TGTGCCAGCAGCAAACTAGCGGGAGAAGTTGAGCAGTTCTTC.